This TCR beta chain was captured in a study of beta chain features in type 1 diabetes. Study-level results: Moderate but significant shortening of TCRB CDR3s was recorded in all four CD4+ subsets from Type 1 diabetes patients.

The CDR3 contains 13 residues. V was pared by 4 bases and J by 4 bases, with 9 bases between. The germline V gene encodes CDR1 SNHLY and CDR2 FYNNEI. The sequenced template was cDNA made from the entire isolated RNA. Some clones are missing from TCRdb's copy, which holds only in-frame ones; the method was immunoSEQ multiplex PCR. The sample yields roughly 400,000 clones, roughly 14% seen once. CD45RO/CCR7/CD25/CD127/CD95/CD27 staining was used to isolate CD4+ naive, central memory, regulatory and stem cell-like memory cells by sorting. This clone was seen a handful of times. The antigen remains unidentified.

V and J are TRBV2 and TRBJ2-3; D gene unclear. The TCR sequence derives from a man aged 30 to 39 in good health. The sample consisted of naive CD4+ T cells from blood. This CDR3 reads CASSGSAADTQYF. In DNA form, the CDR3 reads TGTGCCAGCAGTGGGAGTGCAGCAGATACGCAGTATTTT.